This T cell receptor beta chain was identified during a study of T cell responses to AZD1222 COVID-19 vaccine. Study-level findings and limits: Repertoires were obtained only post-peak T cell response. Researchers report vaccine-associated CD4 TCRs spanning spike, with dominance at 160-218 and 743-854.

The CDR3 loop spans 13 amino acids. Germline CDR1 is SNHLY and CDR2 is FYNNEI. Turning to this clone: Its antigen is not identified. The junction does not match germline at one end; this may be a read error.

Profiling relied on immunoSEQ multiplex PCR, and the TCRdb table lists in-frame clones only, not all of them. Of tens of thousands of clones listed, roughly four fifths are singletons. Sequenced material: peripheral blood, taken on day 0 of AZD1222 vaccination. This receptor was taken from an adult in good health. The chain employs TRBV2 and TRBJ2-1; possibly TRBD1 or TRBD2 for D (5 bases each). This chain's CDR3 is CAVLGERGNKQFF. In DNA, the CDR3 is TGTGCCGTTCTGGGGGAGAGGGGCAATAAGCAGTTCTTC. Filled out from reference TRBV2 and TRBJ2-1, the complete variable domain reads EPEVTQTPSHQVTQMGQEVILRCVPISNHLYFYWYRQILGQKVEFLVSFYNNEISEKSEIFDDQFSVERPDGSNFTLKIRSTKLEDSAMYFCAVLGERGNKQFFGPGTRLTVL.